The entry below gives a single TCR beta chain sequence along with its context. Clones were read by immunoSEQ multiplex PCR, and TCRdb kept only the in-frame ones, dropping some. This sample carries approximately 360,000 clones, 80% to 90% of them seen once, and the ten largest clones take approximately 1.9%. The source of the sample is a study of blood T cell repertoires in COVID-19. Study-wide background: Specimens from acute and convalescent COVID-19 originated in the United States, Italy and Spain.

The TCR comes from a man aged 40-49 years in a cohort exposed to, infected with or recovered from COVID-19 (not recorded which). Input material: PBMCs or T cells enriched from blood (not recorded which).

The CDR3 loop is CASSIDKVGTAGGYRFF. The CDR3 nucleotides read TGTGCCAGTAGTATAGATAAGGTAGGGACAGCCGGCGGCTATAGGTTCTTC. The chain uses TRBV19 and TRBJ2-1; TRBD1 aligns across 7 bases. The trim removed 0 bases at V and 15 bases at J, leaving 20 bases unmatched. The CDR3 runs 17 residues. The germline V gene has CDR1 LNHDA and CDR2 SQIVND (reference sequence).